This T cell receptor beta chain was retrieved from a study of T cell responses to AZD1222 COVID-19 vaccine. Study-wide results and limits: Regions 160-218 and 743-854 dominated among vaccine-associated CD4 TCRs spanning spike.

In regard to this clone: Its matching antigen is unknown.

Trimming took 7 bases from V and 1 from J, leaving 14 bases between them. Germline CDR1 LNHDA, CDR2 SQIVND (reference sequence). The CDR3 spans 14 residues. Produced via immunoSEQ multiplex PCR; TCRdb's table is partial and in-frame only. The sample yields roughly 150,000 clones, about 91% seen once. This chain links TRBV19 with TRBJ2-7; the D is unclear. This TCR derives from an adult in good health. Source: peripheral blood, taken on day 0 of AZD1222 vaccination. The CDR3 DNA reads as TGTGCCAGTAAAACCCTTCCTACGTCCTACGAGCAGTACTTC. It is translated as CASKTLPTSYEQYF.